These 14 T cell receptor beta chains were all obtained from the same sample, sequenced in a study of early T cells in non-severe SARS-CoV-2 infection. TCRdb reprocessed the 5' RACE reads with MiXCR, giving one entry per CDR3 protein. Here the sample spans tens of thousands of distinct CDR3 sequences, 3% to 5% being singletons. Specimen: whole blood. All receptors derive from an adult who was a healthcare worker with PCR-confirmed SARS-CoV-2 infection or an uninfected control (not recorded which).

This clonotype is termed medium-sized (0.01 to 0.1%). The rearrangement joins TRBV11-3 to TRBJ2-2; no definite D call. The CDR3 totals 13 residues. Trimming stripped 1 base from V and 5 bases from J, with 5 bases between. Per germline, CDR1 SGHNT and CDR2 YENEEA. CDR3 in DNA: TGTGCCAGCAGCTTAGCCAGAACCGGGGAGCTGTTTTTT. This gives the protein CASSLARTGELFF.

This clonotype was recorded many times. This sequence joins TRBV19 and TRBJ2-5, with 11 bases aligning to TRBD2. Per the germline V gene, CDR1 is LNHDA and CDR2 is SQIVND (reference sequence). Trimming removed 5 bases from V and 7 bases from J; junction bases left unmatched: 12. This CDR3 spans 16 amino acids. The CDR3: CASSPTSGTVRGTQYF. CDR3 in DNA: TGTGCCAGTAGTCCGACTAGCGGGACAGTCCGAGGGACCCAGTACTTC.

This clonotype was picked up many times. One end of the junction does not line up with germline, which may come from a read error. The chain recombines TRBV12-3 or TRBV12-4 with TRBJ2-7; D uncertain. The CDR3 covers 13 residues. DNA of the CDR3: TGTGCCAGCATGTCTTCGCTTTCCTACGAGCGGTACTTC. It specifies CASMSSLSYERYF.

The CDR3 sequence: CAKPGRSSDSALTDTQYF. CDR3 in DNA: TGTGCCAAACCAGGTCGGTCTTCGGACTCCGCTTTAACAGATACGCAGTATTTT. The chain combines TRBV24-1 with TRBJ2-3; D may be TRBD2 (5 bases). With 11 bases removed from V and 3 bases from J, the gap between germline ends came to 29 bases. CDR1 and CDR2 (germline): KGHDR, SFDVKD. This CDR3 comprises 18 residues.

J is TRBJ1-6 and V is TRBV5-4, with a weak D call TRBD1 (5 bases). CDR3 size: 11 residues. Trimming took off 4 bases at V and 13 bases at J, with 9 bases between the two ends. Germline-derived CDR1 and CDR2 are SGHNT and YYREEE (reference sequence). The CDR3 DNA sequence: TGTGCCAGCAGCCTGGGGGGGCCCCTCCACTTT. It specifies CASSLGGPLHF.

This clonotype was seen repeatedly, ten times or more. V usage is TRBV12-3 or TRBV12-4 and J usage is TRBJ2-7, with 11 bases aligning to TRBD2. The CDR3 runs 13 residues. Trimming at V came to 9 bases and at J to 3 bases, leaving 4 bases not matched to a gene. The CDR3 loop reads CASCLAGGYEQYF. The CDR3 nucleotides read TGTGCCAGTTGCCTAGCGGGAGGCTACGAGCAGTACTTC.

This clonotype was recorded many times. V and J are TRBV7-8 and TRBJ2-7, with TRBD2 matching 7 bases. The CDR3 covers 16 residues. Looked up from germline, CDR1 is SGHVS and CDR2 is FQNEAQ. J was trimmed by 3 bases and V by 2 bases; bases with no gene match: 10. The CDR3 DNA reads TGTGCCAGCAGCTTACGTCCCCGCGGGAGAGGCTACGAGCAGTACTTC. Protein sequence: CASSLRPRGRGYEQYF.

This clonotype was picked up many times. The chain is built from TRBV19 and TRBJ2-1, with TRBD2 matching 9 bases. V shed 7 bases, J shed 4 bases, and the junction held 11 bases outside the gene matches. This CDR3 spans 16 amino acids. CDR1 and CDR2 (germline): LNHDA, SQIVND (reference sequence). The CDR3 region is CASMGMTSGDYNEQFF. For the CDR3, the DNA is TGTGCCAGTATGGGGATGACTAGCGGAGATTACAATGAGCAGTTCTTC.

In its sample, this clonotype was seen many times. The gene calls are TRBV12-3 or TRBV12-4 and TRBJ2-2; D is ambiguous. Deletions cut 3 bases from V and 3 bases from J, with 17 bases between. This CDR3 is 17 amino acids long. CDR3 DNA: TGTGCCAGCAGTTTCGCCCCTCGGAGTACGGACACCGGGGAGCTGTTTTTT. Translation gives CASSFAPRSTDTGELFF.

This clonotype has ten or more counts. The rearrangement links TRBV24-1 to TRBJ2-1, with TRBD1 identical over 9 bases. CDR1 and CDR2 from the germline V gene are KGHDR and SFDVKD. V lost 7 bases to trimming and J lost 9 bases; unmatched junction nucleotides: 9. This CDR3 contains 14 residues. The CDR3 region is CATRAQTGGGEQFF. CDR3 bases: TGTGCCACCAGGGCTCAGACAGGGGGAGGTGAGCAGTTCTTC.

This clonotype was counted only a few times. V and J are TRBV11-2 and TRBJ2-3; D may be TRBD2 (6 bases). CDR1 and CDR2 (germline): SGHAT, FQNNGV. Trimming removed 6 bases from V and 6 bases from J, with 10 bases in between. The CDR3 extends over 12 amino acids. The CDR3 DNA sequence: TGTGCCAGCAGTCTGGCGGGGGATACGCAGTATTTT. Amino acids: CASSLAGDTQYF.

This clonotype has a count of ten or more. This chain connects TRBV19 to TRBJ1-1; TRBD1 matches 11 bases. Trimming removed 7 bases from V and 5 bases from J; junction bases left unmatched: 9. Germline values: CDR1 LNHDA, CDR2 SQIVND (reference sequence). The CDR3 is 15 amino acids. In DNA, the CDR3 is TGTGCCAGTATAATTGGACAGGGGGCGCGGACTGAAGCTTTCTTT. It is translated as CASIIGQGARTEAFF.

The table lists this clonotype with many counts. The CDR3 loop is CASSHSDRNTEAFF. The CDR3, as DNA: TGTGCCAGCAGCCACTCAGACAGAAACACTGAAGCTTTCTTT. The chain joins TRBV12-3 or TRBV12-4 to TRBJ1-1; D possibly corresponds to TRBD1 (5 bases). With 6 bases removed from V and 2 bases from J, the gap between germline ends came to 13 bases. The CDR3 totals 14 residues.

This clonotype was recorded many times. DNA for the CDR3: TGTGCCAGCAGCTCTCCGGGAGCGCATAATTCACCCCTCCACTTT. Encoded protein: CASSSPGAHNSPLHF. This chain joins TRBV7-9 and TRBJ1-6; D is ambiguous. Germline V gene data show CDR1 as SEHNR and CDR2 as FQNEAQ (reference sequence). This CDR3 has 15 amino acids. V lost 4 bases to trimming and J lost 5 bases, with 12 bases between them.